These T cell receptor beta chains were read from a single sample in a study of blood T cell repertoires in COVID-19. Only in-frame clones appear in the TCRdb table, and some are missing; sequencing was by immunoSEQ multiplex PCR. Of roughly 320,000 clones detected, about nine tenths appear once; the ten largest clones hold over 5%. The sample taken for sequencing was peripheral blood. These TCRs come from a woman aged 50 to 60 with COVID-19, enrolled during active disease. Each CDR3 is given with its conserved first and last residue. The order of the fields is V gene, D gene, CDR3 protein. A D gene is named only where the DNA matches it firmly.

v_gene: TRBV9
d_gene: .
CDR3aa: CASSVARGYYGYTF

v_gene: TRBV10-2
d_gene: .
CDR3aa: CASTQGPMNTEAFF

v_gene: TRBV7-8
d_gene: .
CDR3aa: CASSFSVADTGELFF

v_gene: TRBV6-2/TRBV6-3
d_gene: TRBD2
CDR3aa: CASSPRGGAGGLGEQFF

v_gene: TRBV5-5
d_gene: TRBD1
CDR3aa: CASSRDRHNEQFF

v_gene: TRBV27
d_gene: .
CDR3aa: CASSLFAPEQGAFF

v_gene: TRBV18
d_gene: .
CDR3aa: CASSPPGPPYEQYF

v_gene: TRBV5-5
d_gene: TRBD2
CDR3aa: CASSSGGIKQFF

v_gene: TRBV7-2
d_gene: .
CDR3aa: CASRHRTLGEKLFF

v_gene: TRBV5-1
d_gene: .
CDR3aa: CASSGTSDTQYF

v_gene: TRBV7-9
d_gene: .
CDR3aa: CASSRTNSGAFF

v_gene: TRBV5-1
d_gene: TRBD2
CDR3aa: CASSPLAGVPNEQFF

v_gene: TRBV5-8
d_gene: .
CDR3aa: CASRLRNTQYF

v_gene: TRBV3-1/TRBV3-2
d_gene: .
CDR3aa: CASIGAGRLDTQYF

v_gene: TRBV29-1
d_gene: TRBD1
CDR3aa: CSVQGVGTEAFF

v_gene: TRBV7-9
d_gene: .
CDR3aa: CASSTQNLVGAQYF

v_gene: TRBV2
d_gene: .
CDR3aa: CATPEASGLDEQFF

v_gene: TRBV18
d_gene: .
CDR3aa: CASSPLDQLAVTSF

v_gene: TRBV21-1
d_gene: .
CDR3aa: CASSKGSPGQGPYEQYF

v_gene: TRBV5-1
d_gene: TRBD1
CDR3aa: CASSHRGMREKLFF

v_gene: TRBV6-1
d_gene: .
CDR3aa: CASSVDSLRPARGYTF

v_gene: TRBV7-8
d_gene: .
CDR3aa: CASSLSGWVNTEAFF

v_gene: TRBV30
d_gene: .
CDR3aa: CAWSEGEGGTDTQYF

v_gene: TRBV19
d_gene: TRBD1
CDR3aa: CASSSLFGTGGAHYGYTF

v_gene: TRBV2
d_gene: .
CDR3aa: CASSKNGGGEQFF

v_gene: TRBV2
d_gene: TRBD2
CDR3aa: CASSEQRDDNEQFF

v_gene: TRBV11-3
d_gene: TRBD2
CDR3aa: CASSPGLSWTSGYEQYF

v_gene: TRBV3-1/TRBV3-2
d_gene: .
CDR3aa: CASSSSGFADTQYF

v_gene: TRBV6-5
d_gene: TRBD2
CDR3aa: CASSSHLAGRNNEQFF

v_gene: TRBV30
d_gene: .
CDR3aa: CAWSLGAYEQYF

v_gene: TRBV7-2
d_gene: TRBD2
CDR3aa: CASSLWQAGDYEQYF

v_gene: TRBV10-1
d_gene: TRBD1
CDR3aa: CASSEFRDSYNEQFF

v_gene: TRBV5-4
d_gene: .
CDR3aa: CASSLALDEKLFF

v_gene: TRBV7-2
d_gene: TRBD1
CDR3aa: CASSSGTGRNQPQHF

v_gene: TRBV29-1
d_gene: TRBD1
CDR3aa: CSVRDSSMNTEAFF

v_gene: TRBV19
d_gene: TRBD2
CDR3aa: CASTLAGLNEQFF

v_gene: TRBV19
d_gene: TRBD1
CDR3aa: CASSRQGGNSPLHF

v_gene: TRBV18
d_gene: TRBD2
CDR3aa: CASSPPASGRVPEQYF

v_gene: TRBV19
d_gene: .
CDR3aa: CASSTAMNTEAFF

v_gene: TRBV5-5
d_gene: .
CDR3aa: CASSGATRTYEQYF

v_gene: TRBV28
d_gene: TRBD1
CDR3aa: CASSSGKGTGGASTEAFF

v_gene: TRBV11-3
d_gene: TRBD2
CDR3aa: CASSRHTSGQYNEQFF

v_gene: TRBV3-1/TRBV3-2
d_gene: TRBD2
CDR3aa: CASSRPPGTSGSYEQYF

v_gene: TRBV5-1
d_gene: .
CDR3aa: CASSLAGRTYEQFF

v_gene: TRBV10-3
d_gene: .
CDR3aa: CAISGSGGGAGELFF

v_gene: TRBV5-1
d_gene: TRBD1
CDR3aa: CASSLAGTGGTEAFF

v_gene: TRBV6-1
d_gene: TRBD2
CDR3aa: CASSGGLAIKTDTQYF

v_gene: TRBV7-2
d_gene: .
CDR3aa: CASSPPVREIFF

v_gene: TRBV6-2/TRBV6-3
d_gene: .
CDR3aa: CASSYSPGGPVYEQYF

v_gene: TRBV5-4
d_gene: .
CDR3aa: CASSSSSGMGEAFF

v_gene: TRBV13
d_gene: TRBD2
CDR3aa: CASSSDGLAGGPNTGELFF

v_gene: TRBV30
d_gene: .
CDR3aa: CAWSSRRYEQYF